Below are 18 T cell receptor beta chains sequenced from a single sample in a study of OX40 agonist ivuxolimab in advanced cancers. TCRdb's copy holds only in-frame clones and misses some; the assay was immunoSEQ multiplex PCR. This table has about 52,000 clones, roughly 93% appearing once. The sample in question was CD4+ or CD8+ T cells sorted from blood, obtained in a trial of the OX40 agonist ivuxolimab. The receptors derive from an adult with an advanced solid tumor such as melanoma, head and neck, liver or kidney cancer.

The rearrangement uses TRBV28 and TRBJ2-5, with 10 bases aligning to TRBD2. After removal of 1 base from V and 5 bases from J, the junction contained 4 bases not matched to a gene. This CDR3 has 15 residues. The V gene's germline CDR1 is MDHEN and CDR2 SYDVKM. CDR3 sequence reads: CASSLLTAGGETQYF. The CDR3 DNA is TGTGCCAGCAGTTTATTGACAGCGGGAGGGGAGACCCAGTACTTC.

V gene TRBV6-6 combines with J gene TRBJ2-7; TRBD2 matches at 10 bases. Germline CDR1 and CDR2: MNHNY and SVGAGI (reference sequence). V lost 8 bases, J lost 3 bases, and 10 bases stayed unmatched. The CDR3 runs 15 residues. DNA of the CDR3: TGTGCCAGCCGACTAGCGGGCAGTAAGGGCTACGAGCAGTACTTC. The encoded protein is CASRLAGSKGYEQYF.

The rearrangement joins TRBV6-5 to TRBJ2-1; TRBD1 matches 10 bases. Looked up from germline, CDR1 is MNHEY and CDR2 is SVGAGI. The CDR3 runs 13 residues. V trimming: 6 bases; J trimming: 9 bases; junction bases outside the gene matches: 5. CDR3 nucleotide sequence: TGTGCCAGCAGCACGACAGGGGGCCGTGAGCAGTTCTTC. Its protein product is CASSTTGGREQFF.

The CDR3 nucleotides are TGTGCCAGCAGCTTGGGACAGTTTAATCAGCCCCAGCATTTT. Protein sequence: CASSLGQFNQPQHF. The chain combines TRBV13 with TRBJ1-5, with 7 bases fitting TRBD1. The trim removed 3 bases at V and 4 bases at J, leaving 3 bases unmatched. Germline CDR1 reads PRHDT; CDR2 reads FYEKMQ (reference sequence). CDR3 length: 14 residues.

This sequence joins TRBV9 and TRBJ2-1; D is uncertain. V was trimmed by 4 bases and J by 6 bases, leaving 20 bases between them. In germline, CDR1 is SGDLS, CDR2 YYNGEE. CDR3 size: 16 residues. CDR3 protein: CASSPTWVPTSNEQFF. For the CDR3, the DNA is TGTGCCAGCAGCCCTACGTGGGTTCCTACATCCAATGAGCAGTTCTTC.

On this clone: Relative to the germline gene, one junction end is altered; a read error may explain this. The CDR3 DNA reads TGTGCCAGCAGCGACGGGTCTCCCGCCTTC. It translates to CASSDGSPAF. The chain joins TRBV7-8 to TRBJ1-2, with D hard to call. CDR1 and CDR2 (germline): SGHVS, FQNEAQ. This CDR3 contains 10 residues. Full variable domain (rest looked up from reference TRBV7-8 and TRBJ1-2): GAGVSQSPRYKVAKRGQDVALRCDPISGHVSLFWYQQALGQGPEFLTYFQNEAQLDKSGLPSDRFFAERPEGSVSTLKIQRTQQEDSAVYLCASSDGSPAFGSGTRLTVV.

The J gene is TRBJ2-1, the V gene TRBV21-1; the table assigns TRBD2, which was not confirmed against the DNA. TRBV21-1 is a pseudogene locus. The CDR3 totals 16 residues. The CDR3 coding sequence is TGTGCCAGCAGCCAAATGCGACTAGCGGAAAACAATGAGCAGTTCTTC. Amino acid sequence: CASSQMRLAENNEQFF.

V usage is TRBV7-2 and J usage is TRBJ2-7; D unclear. The CDR3 extends over 12 amino acids. Germline CDR1 and CDR2: SGHTA and FQGNSA. V was shortened by 1 base and J by 7 bases, with 8 bases between the two germline ends. CDR3 DNA: TGTGCCAGCAGCTTAGGGAGTTGGGAGCAGTACTTC. Protein product: CASSLGSWEQYF.

The rearrangement uses TRBV27 and TRBJ2-2, with 7 bases fitting TRBD2. From germline, CDR1 is MNHEY and CDR2 SMNVEV (reference sequence). J lost 0 bases, V lost 7 bases, and 8 bases had no gene match. This CDR3 spans 16 amino acids. CDR3 protein: CASTAGTTANTGELFF. In nucleotides, the CDR3 is TGTGCCAGCACCGCTGGGACTACGGCGAACACCGGGGAGCTGTTTTTT.

This clone was seen only once. The chain employs TRBV15 and TRBJ2-5; D may match TRBD1 or TRBD2 (5 bases each). The V end lost 3 bases, the J end lost 6 bases, and 17 bases lay between the germline ends. The CDR3 has 15 amino acids. From germline, CDR1 is LNHNV and CDR2 YYDKDF (reference sequence). DNA for the CDR3: TGTGCCACCAGCAGGGGGGACCTATACAATCAGACCCAGTACTTC. Amino acids: CATSRGDLYNQTQYF.

This sequence joins TRBV23-1 and TRBJ2-3; D gene ambiguous. TRBV23-1 is an ORF, with its function uncertain. The CDR3 has 13 residues. Deletions cut 2 bases from V and 3 bases from J, with 6 bases between. The CDR3 nucleotides read TGCGCCAGCAGTCAAGAAACTACAGATACGCAGTATTTT. Translation: CASSQETTDTQYF.

This clone was observed a single time. The rearrangement uses TRBV27 and TRBJ2-7; D call uncertain. The ends were cut back, 2 bases at V and 0 bases at J, with 5 bases in the middle. The CDR3 is made up of 13 amino acids. From germline, CDR1 is MNHEY and CDR2 SMNVEV (reference sequence). CDR3 loop: CASSLTGSYEQYF. The CDR3 nucleotides are TGTGCCAGCAGTTTAACTGGCTCCTACGAGCAGTACTTC.

This chain uses TRBV6-5 with TRBJ1-1; TRBD1 agrees at 7 bases. The CDR3 covers 15 residues. Germline trimming cut 5 bases from V and 1 base from J; bases unmatched to any gene: 7. Per germline, CDR1 MNHEY and CDR2 SVGAGI. CDR3 nucleotides: TGTGCCAGCAGTCATCAGGGGGGTGCGAACACTGAAGCTTTCTTT. It yields the protein CASSHQGGANTEAFF.

The chain recombines TRBV4-1 with TRBJ2-7; tentatively, D is TRBD1 (6 bases). The V gene lost 1 base and the J gene lost 0 bases, with 16 bases spanning the gap. The CDR3 is 17 residues long. The germline gives CDR1 MGHRA, CDR2 YSYEKL. The CDR3 spells CASSQASNRVGSYEQYF. The DNA for the CDR3 is TGCGCCAGCAGCCAAGCTTCGAACAGGGTCGGCTCCTACGAGCAGTACTTC.

The rearrangement uses TRBV9 and TRBJ2-7; no definite D call. The CDR3 spans 16 residues. Germline assignment: CDR1 SGDLS and CDR2 YYNGEE. V lost 4 bases, J lost 0 bases, and 17 bases lay in between. CDR3 region: CASSLFGSSSSYEQYF. CDR3 coding DNA: TGTGCCAGCAGCCTCTTCGGCAGTTCAAGCTCCTACGAGCAGTACTTC.

This clone was detected once. The chain joins TRBV5-6 to TRBJ2-1; 7 positions match TRBD1. This CDR3 comprises 15 residues. Per germline, CDR1 SGHDT and CDR2 YYEEEE. The ends lost 0 bases at V and 10 bases at J; junction bases unmatched: 10. The CDR3 sequence: CASSLEGTARREQFF. Here the CDR3 DNA reads TGTGCCAGCAGCTTGGAGGGGACAGCCCGCCGAGAGCAGTTCTTC.

The V and J genes are TRBV7-6 and TRBJ2-3; no clear D. Germline V gene sequence: CDR1 SGHVS, CDR2 FNYEAQ. The CDR3 loop spans 13 amino acids. Trimming pared 6 bases from V and 3 bases from J, leaving 10 bases between. CDR3: CASSQRETDTQYF. Here the CDR3 DNA reads TGTGCCAGCAGTCAAAGGGAAACAGATACGCAGTATTTT.

The J gene is TRBJ2-1, the V gene TRBV5-1; 11 nucleotides agree with TRBD2. Unmatched junction bases numbered 7, after V lost 1 base and J lost 1 base. CDR3 length: 18 amino acids. Germline assignment: CDR1 SGHRS and CDR2 YFSETQ. CDR3 amino acids: CASSLTLAGGRSYNEQFF. DNA for the CDR3: TGCGCCAGCAGCTTGACGTTAGCGGGAGGGCGTTCCTACAATGAGCAGTTCTTC.